This T cell receptor (beta chain) was observed in a study of radiotherapy plus CTLA-4 blockade in lung cancer. In the study overall: In approximately 17% of patients, objective responses were seen; 31% had disease control. Findings and caveats of the study: Researchers report tumor-derived TCR clones expanding in blood after radiotherapy plus ipilimumab. With interferon-beta, early dynamics of blood T cell clones were reported to best predict response.

This table comes from immunoSEQ multiplex PCR, and its TCRdb copy is limited to in-frame clones, with some not included. The sample lists tens of thousands of clones; roughly 77% were seen once. Chemo-refractory metastatic non-small-cell lung cancer patients underwent focal radiation alongside CTLA-4 blockade with ipilimumab. For this clone: Its target is unknown.

The specimen was peripheral blood, collected from a patient treated with radiotherapy plus ipilimumab. The TCR was taken from a human donor with non-small cell lung cancer who had a complete response to radiotherapy plus ipilimumab.

The CDR3 region has the DNA TGCGCCAGCAGCAACCGGGACACTGAAGCTTTCTTT. Protein sequence: CASSNRDTEAFF. The chain combines TRBV5-1 with TRBJ1-1, with D uncertain. The CDR3 has 12 amino acids. Trimming cost V 4 bases and J 3 bases, with 7 bases left between them. Germline lookup yields CDR1 SGHRS and CDR2 YFSETQ.